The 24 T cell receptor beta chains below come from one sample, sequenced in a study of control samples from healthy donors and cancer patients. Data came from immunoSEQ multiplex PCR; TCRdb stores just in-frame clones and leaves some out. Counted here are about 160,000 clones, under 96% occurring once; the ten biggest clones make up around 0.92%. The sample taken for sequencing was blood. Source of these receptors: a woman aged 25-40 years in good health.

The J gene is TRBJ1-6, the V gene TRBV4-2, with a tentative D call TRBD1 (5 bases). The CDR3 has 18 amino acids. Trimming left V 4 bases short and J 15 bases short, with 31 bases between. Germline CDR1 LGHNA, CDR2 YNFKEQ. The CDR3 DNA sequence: TGTGCCAGCAGCCCCCCGGAGCATGAGGGAGGGGACCTGTTTCTCCTCCACTTT. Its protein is CASSPPEHEGGDLFLLHF.

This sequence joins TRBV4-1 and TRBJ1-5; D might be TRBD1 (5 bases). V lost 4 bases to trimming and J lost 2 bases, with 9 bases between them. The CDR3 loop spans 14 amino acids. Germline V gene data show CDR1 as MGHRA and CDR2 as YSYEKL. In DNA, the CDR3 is TGCGCCAGCAGCCCTATGACAGGCAATCAGCCCCAGCATTTT. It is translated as CASSPMTGNQPQHF.

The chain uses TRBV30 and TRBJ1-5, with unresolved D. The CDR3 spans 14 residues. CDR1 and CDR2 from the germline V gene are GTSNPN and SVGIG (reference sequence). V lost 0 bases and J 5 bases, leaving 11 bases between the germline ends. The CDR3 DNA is TGTGCCTGGAGTGTAGGTCTTGCTGATCAGCCCCAGCATTTT. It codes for CAWSVGLADQPQHF.

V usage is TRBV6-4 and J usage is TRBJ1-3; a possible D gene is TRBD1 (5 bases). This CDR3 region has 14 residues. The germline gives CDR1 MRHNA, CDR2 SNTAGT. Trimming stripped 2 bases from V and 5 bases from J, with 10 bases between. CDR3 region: CASSDRDGRNTIYF. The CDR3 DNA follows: TGTGCCAGCAGTGACAGGGACGGGAGAAACACCATATATTTT.

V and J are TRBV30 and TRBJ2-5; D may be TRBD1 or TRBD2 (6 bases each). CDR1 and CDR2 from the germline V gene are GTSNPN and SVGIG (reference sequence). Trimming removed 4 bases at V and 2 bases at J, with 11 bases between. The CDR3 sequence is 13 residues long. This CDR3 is CAWNRGTQETQYF. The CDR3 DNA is TGTGCCTGGAACCGCGGGACACAAGAGACCCAGTACTTC.

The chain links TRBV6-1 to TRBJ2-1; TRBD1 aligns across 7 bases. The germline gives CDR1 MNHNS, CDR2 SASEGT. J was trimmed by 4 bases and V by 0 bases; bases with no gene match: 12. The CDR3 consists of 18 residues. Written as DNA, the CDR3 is TGTGCCAGCAGTGAAGCGCTTCAGGGGGTGAATATATACAATGAGCAGTTCTTC. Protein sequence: CASSEALQGVNIYNEQFF.

This CDR3 is CASSPGLAGGNEQFF. The CDR3 DNA is TGTGCCAGTAGTCCGGGACTAGCGGGAGGTAATGAGCAGTTCTTC. V and J are TRBV19 and TRBJ2-1, with 15 bases fitting TRBD2. Germline lookup yields CDR1 LNHDA and CDR2 SQIVND (reference sequence). With V trimmed by 5 bases and J by 7 bases, 3 bases remained unmatched. The CDR3 is made up of 15 amino acids.

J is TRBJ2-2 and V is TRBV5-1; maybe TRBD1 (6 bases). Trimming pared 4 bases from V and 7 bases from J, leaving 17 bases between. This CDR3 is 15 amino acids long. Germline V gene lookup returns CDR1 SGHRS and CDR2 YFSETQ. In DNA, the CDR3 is TGCGCCAGCAGCCTTGAGGGGGTGACACGCGGGGAGCTGTTTTTT. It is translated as CASSLEGVTRGELFF. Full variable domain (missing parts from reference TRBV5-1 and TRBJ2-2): KAGVTQTPRYLIKTRGQQVTLSCSPISGHRSVSWYQQTPGQGLQFLFEYFSETQRNKGNFPGRFSGRQFSNSRSEMNVSTLELGDSALYLCASSLEGVTRGELFFGEGSRLTVL.

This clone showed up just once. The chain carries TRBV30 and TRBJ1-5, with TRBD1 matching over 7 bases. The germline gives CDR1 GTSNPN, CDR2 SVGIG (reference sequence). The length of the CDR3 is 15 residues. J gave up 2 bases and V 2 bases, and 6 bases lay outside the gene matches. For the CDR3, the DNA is TGTGCCTGGAGTCGGGGAGGGGGCGGCAATCAGCCCCAGCATTTT. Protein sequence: CAWSRGGGGNQPQHF.

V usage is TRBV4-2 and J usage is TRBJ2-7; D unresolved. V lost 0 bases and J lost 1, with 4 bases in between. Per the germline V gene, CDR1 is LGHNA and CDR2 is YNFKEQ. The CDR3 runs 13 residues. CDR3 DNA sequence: TGTGCCAGCAGCCAAGAGGGGTCCTACGAGCAGTACTTC. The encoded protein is CASSQEGSYEQYF.

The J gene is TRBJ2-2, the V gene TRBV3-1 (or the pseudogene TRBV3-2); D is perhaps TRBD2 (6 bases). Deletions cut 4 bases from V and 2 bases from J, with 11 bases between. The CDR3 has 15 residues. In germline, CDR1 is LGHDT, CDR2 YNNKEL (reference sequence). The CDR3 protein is CASSRAGKNTGELFF. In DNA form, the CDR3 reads TGTGCCAGCAGCCGGGCGGGGAAAAACACCGGGGAGCTGTTTTTT.

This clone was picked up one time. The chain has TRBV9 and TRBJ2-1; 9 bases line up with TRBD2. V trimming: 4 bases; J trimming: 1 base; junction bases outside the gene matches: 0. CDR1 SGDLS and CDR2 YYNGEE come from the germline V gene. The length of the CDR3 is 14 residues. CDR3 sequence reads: CASSLAGSYNEQFF. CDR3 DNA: TGTGCCAGCAGCCTAGCGGGGTCCTACAATGAGCAGTTCTTC.

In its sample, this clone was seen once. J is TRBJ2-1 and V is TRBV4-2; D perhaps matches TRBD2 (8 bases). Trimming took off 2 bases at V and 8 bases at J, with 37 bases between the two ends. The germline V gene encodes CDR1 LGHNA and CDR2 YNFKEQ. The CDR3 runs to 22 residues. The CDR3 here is CASSQYLKVTGTGTSRIYEQFF. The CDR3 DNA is TGTGCCAGCAGCCAATATCTAAAGGTGACAGGGACCGGGACTAGTAGAATCTATGAGCAGTTCTTC.

The CDR3 sequence: CASSSQEPGQGGGYTF. The CDR3 bases are TGTGCCAGCAGCTCTCAAGAACCGGGACAGGGGGGTGGCTACACCTTC. This rearrangement joins TRBV7-9 to TRBJ1-2; TRBD1 matches at 11 bases. V was clipped by 4 bases and J by 7 bases; unmatched bases: 11. Germline V gene lookup returns CDR1 SEHNR and CDR2 FQNEAQ (reference sequence). There are 16 residues in the CDR3.

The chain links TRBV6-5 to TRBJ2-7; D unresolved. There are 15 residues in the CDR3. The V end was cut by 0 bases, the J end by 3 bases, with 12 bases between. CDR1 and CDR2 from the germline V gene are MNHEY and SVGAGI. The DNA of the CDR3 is TGTGCCAGCAGTTACTCGAAGGTGACCTACTACGAGCAGTACTTC. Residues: CASSYSKVTYYEQYF.

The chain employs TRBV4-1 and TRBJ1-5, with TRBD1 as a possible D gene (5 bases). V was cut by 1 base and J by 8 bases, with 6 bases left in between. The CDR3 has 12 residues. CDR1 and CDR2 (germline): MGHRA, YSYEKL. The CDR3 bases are TGCGCCAGCAGCCAAGTGGGGGAGCCCCAGCATTTT. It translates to CASSQVGEPQHF.

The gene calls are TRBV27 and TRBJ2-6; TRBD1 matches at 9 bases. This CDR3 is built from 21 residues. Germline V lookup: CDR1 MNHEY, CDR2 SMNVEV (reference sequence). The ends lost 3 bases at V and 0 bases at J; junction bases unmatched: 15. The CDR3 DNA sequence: TGTGCCAGCAGTTTTTATGGACAGGGGACCCAAGATCGCTCTGGGGCCAACGTCCTGACTTTC. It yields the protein CASSFYGQGTQDRSGANVLTF.

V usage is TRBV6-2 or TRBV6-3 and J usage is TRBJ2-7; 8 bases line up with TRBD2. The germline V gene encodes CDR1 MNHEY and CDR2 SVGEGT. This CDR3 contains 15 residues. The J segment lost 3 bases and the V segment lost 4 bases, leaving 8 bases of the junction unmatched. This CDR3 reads CASSSAGTRFYEQYF. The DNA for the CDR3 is TGTGCCAGCAGTTCTGCCGGGACTAGATTCTACGAGCAGTACTTC.

The CDR3 here is CASSYPVERNTDTQYF. The CDR3 nucleotides are TGTGCCAGCAGCTACCCGGTTGAGCGGAACACAGATACGCAGTATTTT. V and J are TRBV9 and TRBJ2-3; weak D call: TRBD2 (5 bases). This CDR3 contains 16 residues. V shed 4 bases and J shed 2 bases, with 17 bases lying between them. Germline V gene lookup returns CDR1 SGDLS and CDR2 YYNGEE.

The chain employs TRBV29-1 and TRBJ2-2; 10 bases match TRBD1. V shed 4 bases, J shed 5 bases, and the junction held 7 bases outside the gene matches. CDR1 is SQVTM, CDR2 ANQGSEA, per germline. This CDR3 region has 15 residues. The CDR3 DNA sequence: TGCAGCGTTGGTCGACAGGGGGCGCAAACCGGGGAGCTGTTTTTT. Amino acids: CSVGRQGAQTGELFF.

This CDR3 reads CASSQDSYEQYF. The CDR3 bases are TGTGCCAGCAGCCAAGACTCCTACGAGCAGTACTTC. This chain links TRBV4-2 with TRBJ2-7; no firm D call. In germline, CDR1 is LGHNA, CDR2 YNFKEQ. The V and J ends lost 0 bases and 0 bases respectively, with 0 bases between them. CDR3 length: 12 residues.

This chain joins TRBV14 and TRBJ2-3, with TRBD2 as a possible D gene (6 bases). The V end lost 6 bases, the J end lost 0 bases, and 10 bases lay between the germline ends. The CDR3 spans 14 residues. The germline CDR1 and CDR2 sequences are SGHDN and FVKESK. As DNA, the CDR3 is TGTGCCAGCAGGATTAGCGGAAGCACAGATACGCAGTATTTT. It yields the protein CASRISGSTDTQYF.

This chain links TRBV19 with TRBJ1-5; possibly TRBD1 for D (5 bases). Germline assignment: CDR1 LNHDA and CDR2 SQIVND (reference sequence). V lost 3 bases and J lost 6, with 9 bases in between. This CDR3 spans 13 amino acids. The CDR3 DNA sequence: TGTGCCAGTAGTATGGGGCGGGGTCAGCCCCAGCATTTT. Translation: CASSMGRGQPQHF.

CDR3 amino acids: CGTATGNTIYF. The CDR3 DNA sequence: TGTGGTACGGCGACTGGAAACACCATATATTTT. The gene calls are TRBV19 and TRBJ1-3; D ambiguous. CDR1 LNHDA and CDR2 SQIVND come from the germline V gene (reference sequence). The CDR3 spans 11 residues.